Each of the 31 T cell receptor beta chains below was sequenced from the same sample in a study of blood T cell repertoires in COVID-19. This table comes from immunoSEQ multiplex PCR, and its TCRdb copy is limited to in-frame clones, with some not included. The profile shows about 220,000 clones, approximately 88% of them singletons. The sequenced material came from PBMCs or T cells enriched from blood (not recorded which). These receptors were collected from a woman aged 30 to 39 with acute COVID-19.

As for this clone: Its ends do not fully match the called genes, so a read error is possible. J is TRBJ2-1 and V is TRBV5-1, with a weak D call TRBD1 (5 bases). The CDR3 has 17 amino acids. The germline V gene has CDR1 SGHRS and CDR2 YFSETQ. CDR3 loop: CASSFGAGRASSNEQFF. CDR3 sequence (DNA): TGCGCCAGCAGCTTCGGAGCCGGCAGGGCCTCCTCCAATGAGCAGTTCTTC. The complete variable domain, with remaining parts taken from reference TRBV5-1 and TRBJ2-1, reads KAGVTQTPRYLIKTRGQQVTLSCSPISGHRSVSWYQQTPGQGLQFLFEYFSETQRNKGNFPGRFSGRQFSNSRSEMNVSTLELGDSALYLCASSFGAGRASSNEQFFGPGTRLTVL.

This clone has more than one count but fewer than ten. The CDR3 protein is CASSQGTPSGYTF. CDR3 DNA: TGCGCCAGCAGCCAAGGGACACCCTCTGGCTACACCTTC. This chain uses TRBV4-3 with TRBJ1-2; tentative D call: TRBD1 (5 bases). V was pared by 1 base and J by 7 bases, with 10 bases between. Germline assignment: CDR1 LGHNA and CDR2 YSLEER. CDR3 length: 13 amino acids.

The chain uses TRBV7-9 and TRBJ1-6; weak D call: TRBD1 (5 bases). The CDR3 has 15 residues. The V end was cut by 1 base, the J end by 10 bases, with 14 bases between. Germline V gene lookup returns CDR1 SEHNR and CDR2 FQNEAQ (reference sequence). The CDR3 protein is CASSLEEQVGSPLHF. The CDR3 region has the DNA TGTGCCAGCAGCTTAGAGGAACAGGTCGGGTCACCCCTCCACTTT.

Only a few counts were recorded for this clone. V is TRBV2 and J is TRBJ1-5; no definite D call. This CDR3 has 14 amino acids. The germline CDR1 and CDR2 sequences are SNHLY and FYNNEI. The V end lost 6 bases, the J end lost 0 bases, and 9 bases lay between the germline ends. The CDR3: CASSGEYSNQPQHF. For the CDR3, the DNA is TGTGCCAGCAGCGGTGAATATAGCAATCAGCCCCAGCATTTT.

This clone was detected once. The chain combines TRBV11-2 with TRBJ2-5; D gene unclear. Germline assignment: CDR1 SGHAT and CDR2 FQNNGV. Trimming removed 0 bases at V and 1 base at J, with 9 bases between. This CDR3 is 15 amino acids long. Here the CDR3 reads CASSLDTGSQETQYF. The CDR3 DNA is TGTGCCAGCAGCTTAGATACGGGTAGCCAAGAGACCCAGTACTTC.

The CDR3 here is CASSLETNRGNQPQHF. The CDR3 DNA is TGTGCCAGCAGCTTAGAAACAAACAGGGGCAATCAGCCCCAGCATTTT. This chain uses TRBV7-9 with TRBJ1-5; perhaps TRBD1 as D (6 bases). Germline CDR1 SEHNR, CDR2 FQNEAQ (reference sequence). Trimming stripped 1 base from V and 2 bases from J, with 12 bases between. CDR3 size: 16 residues.

The rearrangement links TRBV7-9 to TRBJ2-3; D possibly corresponds to TRBD1 (6 bases). The CDR3 loop spans 14 amino acids. Trimming took off 6 bases at V and 1 base at J, with 11 bases between the two ends. Looked up from germline, CDR1 is SEHNR and CDR2 is FQNEAQ (reference sequence). The CDR3 sequence is CASRGALRTDTQYF. In DNA form, the CDR3 reads TGTGCCAGCAGGGGGGCTCTTCGCACAGATACGCAGTATTTT.

The V and J genes are TRBV20-1 and TRBJ2-5; the D is unclear. The CDR3 contains 11 residues. Deletions cut 1 base from V and 11 bases from J, with 11 bases between. CDR1 is DFQATT and CDR2 is SNEGSKA in the germline V gene (reference sequence). This CDR3 reads CSARALGSQYF. CDR3 in DNA: TGCAGTGCTAGAGCCTTGGGCTCTCAGTACTTC.

J is TRBJ1-5 and V is TRBV19; D not certain. Trimming left V 6 bases short and J 3 bases short, with 12 bases between. This CDR3 has 14 residues. Per germline, CDR1 LNHDA and CDR2 SQIVND (reference sequence). The CDR3 sequence: CASSTTPPNQPQHF. CDR3 nucleotides: TGTGCCAGTAGCACAACGCCCCCCAATCAGCCCCAGCATTTT. Using reference TRBV19 and TRBJ1-5 for the parts outside the CDR3, the full variable domain is DGGITQSPKYLFRKEGQNVTLSCEQNLNHDAMYWYRQDPGQGLRLIYYSQIVNDFQKGDIAEGYSVSREKKESFPLTVTSAQKNPTAFYLCASSTTPPNQPQHFGDGTRLSIL.

The table lists this clone with a few counts. The rearrangement links TRBV30 to TRBJ1-5; 7 nucleotides match TRBD1. CDR3 length: 12 residues. Unmatched junction bases numbered 0, after V lost 5 bases and J lost 2 bases. Germline V gene lookup returns CDR1 GTSNPN and CDR2 SVGIG (reference sequence). This CDR3 is CAWGQGNQPQHF. The CDR3 DNA follows: TGTGCCTGGGGACAGGGCAATCAGCCCCAGCATTTT.

This sequence joins TRBV19 and TRBJ1-2; D is perhaps TRBD1 (5 bases). V lost 5 bases and J lost 4, with 8 bases in between. The CDR3 extends over 12 amino acids. Germline CDR1 and CDR2: LNHDA and SQIVND (reference sequence). CDR3 region: CASSPQGYGYTF. The DNA for the CDR3 is TGTGCCAGTAGTCCCCAGGGCTATGGCTACACCTTC.

The chain is built from TRBV7-2 and TRBJ1-3, with 9 positions matching TRBD1. Germline V CDR1 and CDR2: SGHTA, FQGNSA. J gave up 4 bases and V 5 bases, and 6 bases lay outside the gene matches. The CDR3 totals 15 residues. The CDR3 DNA reads as TGTGCCAGCAGCCTAGGGACAGGGCCAGGAAACACCATATATTTT. This encodes CASSLGTGPGNTIYF.

The chain has TRBV27 and TRBJ1-2; maybe TRBD1 (5 bases). The CDR3 loop spans 16 amino acids. Germline loops: CDR1 MNHEY, CDR2 SMNVEV (reference sequence). Trimming shortened V by 1 base and J by 6 bases, and 18 bases separated the two germline ends. In DNA, the CDR3 is TGTGCCAGCAGTTTATGGGGGGACCCGGGGGTCGATGGCTACACCTTC. It translates to CASSLWGDPGVDGYTF.

This chain uses TRBV29-1 with TRBJ2-2, with 7 bases aligning to TRBD1. The CDR3 is made up of 12 amino acids. Looked up from germline, CDR1 is SQVTM and CDR2 is ANQGSEA. The V gene end was trimmed by 7 bases and the J gene end by 4 bases; junction bases not matched to a gene: 3. CDR3 in amino acids: CSAEGATGELFF. The CDR3 nucleotides read TGCAGCGCCGAGGGGGCCACCGGGGAGCTGTTTTTT.

V gene TRBV6-5 combines with J gene TRBJ1-2; a possible D gene is TRBD1 (6 bases). This CDR3 region has 12 residues. V was pared by 6 bases and J by 10 bases, with 15 bases between. Germline V gives CDR1 MNHEY, CDR2 SVGAGI. CDR3 amino acids: CASSQGPRDYTF. The CDR3 DNA reads TGTGCCAGCAGCCAGGGGCCCCGGGACTACACCTTC.

The chain couples TRBV27 to TRBJ1-3; 7 bases are a match to TRBD1. V was pared by 5 bases and J by 1 base, with 11 bases of the junction left unmatched. The V gene's germline CDR1 is MNHEY and CDR2 SMNVEV (reference sequence). The CDR3 has 17 amino acids. CDR3 amino acids: CASSLHGQVKSGNTIYF. The CDR3, as DNA: TGTGCCAGCAGTCTCCACGGACAGGTGAAGTCTGGAAACACCATATATTTT.

J is TRBJ1-2 and V is TRBV18; weak D call: TRBD1 (6 bases). Between the trimmed V and J ends, which lost 5 bases and 6 bases, there was a span of 31 bases. Per the germline V gene, CDR1 is KGHSH and CDR2 is LQKENI. The CDR3 consists of 19 residues. For the CDR3, the DNA is TGTGCCAGCTCAGCTCGGACAGTGGTGATAACCGGTGTTGGTCATGGCTACACCTTC. Translated: CASSARTVVITGVGHGYTF.

This chain connects TRBV29-1 to TRBJ1-1, with D possibly matching TRBD1 (6 bases). The CDR3 spans 13 residues. Trimming pared 6 bases from V and 6 bases from J, leaving 17 bases between. CDR1 is SQVTM, CDR2 ANQGSEA, per germline. CDR3 protein: CSVLDRFQSEAFF. DNA of the CDR3: TGCAGCGTGCTTGACAGGTTTCAATCTGAAGCTTTCTTT. Drawing the rest from reference TRBV29-1 and TRBJ1-1, the complete variable domain is SAVISQKPSRDICQRGTSLTIQCQVDSQVTMMFWYRQQPGQSLTLIATANQGSEATYESGFVIDKFPISRPNLTFSTLTVSNMSPEDSSIYLCSVLDRFQSEAFFGQGTRLTVV.

In DNA, the CDR3 is TGTGCCAGCAGCGTAGGAGCGGGGGGTGGAGATACGCAGTATTTT. Protein product: CASSVGAGGGDTQYF. This chain links TRBV9 with TRBJ2-3; 9 bases are shared with TRBD2. CDR1 SGDLS and CDR2 YYNGEE come from the germline V gene. The CDR3 contains 15 residues. Unmatched junction bases numbered 4, after V lost 0 bases and J lost 5 bases.

The V and J genes are TRBV7-8 and TRBJ1-5, with D perhaps matching TRBD1 (5 bases). The CDR3 is 16 residues long. The germline V and J ends were trimmed by 0 bases and 0 bases, with 9 bases remaining between them. Germline CDR1 is SGHVS and CDR2 is FQNEAQ. The CDR3: CASSLARQLSNQPQHF. CDR3 in DNA: TGTGCCAGCAGCTTAGCTCGACAGCTTAGCAATCAGCCCCAGCATTTT.

The V call is TRBV27, the J call TRBJ2-1; perhaps TRBD2 as D (6 bases). Per germline, CDR1 MNHEY and CDR2 SMNVEV (reference sequence). The CDR3 is made up of 14 amino acids. Trimming took 2 bases from V and 4 from J, leaving 9 bases between them. Here the CDR3 reads CASSLGRGYNEQFF. CDR3 in DNA: TGTGCCAGCAGTTTAGGACGGGGGTACAATGAGCAGTTCTTC.

The V call is TRBV2, the J call TRBJ1-2; tentative D call: TRBD1 (6 bases). The V and J ends lost 6 bases and 8 bases respectively, with 22 bases between them. CDR1 and CDR2 from the germline V gene are SNHLY and FYNNEI. CDR3 length: 15 residues. CDR3 sequence: CASRISGAVGGGYTF. In DNA form, the CDR3 reads TGTGCCAGCAGGATCTCAGGGGCAGTCGGCGGCGGCTACACCTTC.

V and J are TRBV7-9 and TRBJ2-7; possible D gene TRBD2, 7 bases. Germline CDR1 and CDR2: SEHNR and FQNEAQ (reference sequence). The CDR3 has 14 amino acids. Trimming stripped 3 bases from V and 4 bases from J, with 13 bases between. The CDR3: CASSFKGGPYEQYF. For the CDR3, the DNA is TGTGCCAGCAGCTTTAAGGGGGGGCCGTACGAGCAGTACTTC.

The chain carries TRBV6-2 or TRBV6-3 and TRBJ2-5; TRBD1 aligns across 8 bases. CDR1 is MNHEY, CDR2 SVGEGT, per germline. V dropped 6 bases and J dropped 2; count of bases not matched to a gene: 8. CDR3 size: 15 residues. The CDR3 loop is CASSRTGTLQETQYF. CDR3 nucleotides: TGTGCCAGCAGCAGGACAGGGACCCTACAAGAGACCCAGTACTTC.

The chain joins TRBV5-8 to TRBJ2-5, with 8 bases that match TRBD2. The CDR3 consists of 15 residues. Germline values: CDR1 SGHTS, CDR2 YDEGEE. V trimming: 0 bases; J trimming: 2 bases; junction bases outside the gene matches: 3. CDR3 sequence: CASSLEAGEQETQYF. The CDR3 bases are TGTGCCAGCAGCTTGGAAGCGGGGGAGCAAGAGACCCAGTACTTC.

This chain joins TRBV5-4 and TRBJ1-1; weak D call: TRBD1 (6 bases). V gave up 4 bases and J gave up 7 bases, with 17 bases separating them. The CDR3 consists of 14 residues. From germline, CDR1 is SGHNT and CDR2 YYREEE (reference sequence). The CDR3 DNA reads TGTGCCAGCAGCCCGGGGGGGCCGTACAGTGAAGCTTTCTTT. Its translation is CASSPGGPYSEAFF.

The rearrangement joins TRBV3-1 (or the pseudogene TRBV3-2) to TRBJ2-1; no definite D call. CDR3 length: 15 residues. Between the trimmed V and J ends, which lost 0 bases and 0 bases, there was a span of 6 bases. Germline lookup yields CDR1 LGHDT and CDR2 YNNKEL (reference sequence). The CDR3 protein is CASSQDKSSYNEQFF. CDR3 nucleotide sequence: TGTGCCAGCAGCCAAGACAAGAGCTCCTACAATGAGCAGTTCTTC.

The chain uses TRBV28 and TRBJ1-4; 7 positions match TRBD1. The V gene end was trimmed by 7 bases and the J gene end by 4 bases; junction bases not matched to a gene: 9. This CDR3 comprises 15 residues. The germline V gene encodes CDR1 MDHEN and CDR2 SYDVKM. The CDR3 nucleotides read TGTGCCAGCAAGGGCCGGACAGGCCTTAATGAAAAACTGTTTTTT. Translating it yields CASKGRTGLNEKLFF.

The chain joins TRBV13 to TRBJ2-7; weak D call: TRBD1 (7 bases). The CDR3 is 13 amino acids. The V end lost 3 bases, the J end lost 6 bases, and 12 bases lay between the germline ends. Germline assignment: CDR1 PRHDT and CDR2 FYEKMQ (reference sequence). As DNA, the CDR3 is TGTGCCAGCAGCTTCAGGGGGGAAGGCGAGCAGTACTTC. This sequence encodes CASSFRGEGEQYF.

This sequence joins TRBV4-1 and TRBJ2-5, with 8 bases that match TRBD1. The CDR3 loop spans 20 amino acids. CDR1 is MGHRA, CDR2 YSYEKL, per germline. J was trimmed by 5 bases and V by 3 bases; bases with no gene match: 23. The CDR3 bases are TGCGCCAGCAGCCACCCCGACTGGGGGGCGACTCAGGGGGCGAAGGAGACCCAGTACTTC. Its translation is CASSHPDWGATQGAKETQYF.

The chain joins TRBV3-1 (or the pseudogene TRBV3-2) to TRBJ2-7; maybe TRBD2 (6 bases). Deletions cut 4 bases from V and 0 bases from J, with 13 bases between. The CDR3 spans 15 residues. CDR1 is LGHDT and CDR2 is YNNKEL in the germline V gene (reference sequence). The CDR3: CASSPNAGFSYEQYF. CDR3 nucleotides: TGTGCCAGCAGCCCAAATGCGGGATTCTCCTACGAGCAGTACTTC.